This TCR beta chain was observed in a study of shared clonotypes between healthy human individuals. In replicate PCRs of unsorted PBMC, around 0.3 ug DNA, roughly 31,000 T cell genomes, was used. Measured with immunoSEQ multiplex PCR; TCRdb has only the in-frame clones, and not every one. Of around 500,000 clones listed, about 80% are singletons. Germline V CDR1 and CDR2: SGHTA, FQGTGA. The CDR3 totals 13 residues. Trimming took 5 bases from V and 7 from J, leaving 12 bases between them. Donors were healthy HIV-negative adults without recently reported acute infections or vaccinations. The sample taken for sequencing was PBMCs. The TCR sequence derives from a woman between 40 and 55 years old in good health. Some clones in this sample may be carry-over from other donors' samples. The J gene is TRBJ1-5, the V gene TRBV7-3; D remains ambiguous. The CDR3 DNA sequence: TGTGCCAGCAGCCCCCGGGTGGAACAGCCCCAGCATTTT. It codes for CASSPRVEQPQHF.